What follows describes a single T cell receptor beta chain. The antigen is not known. The data stem from a study of cytomegalovirus exposure and HLA in healthy donors. It was with 60 Vbeta and 13 Jbeta primers that the PCR ran. Here immunoSEQ multiplex PCR was the method, and the copy in TCRdb shows in-frame clones only, minus some. The sample has fewer than 200,000 clones; around three quarters are singletons. Study findings and constraints: Presence/absence analyses took donor sequencing depth as roughly uniform. In a later analysis, DRB1 alleles had the most associated TCRs; HLA-C alleles the fewest. Follow-up analysis later connected one missense variant in DCLRE1C with trimming of TCR beta V- and J-genes. In a later analysis, specific HLA alleles were associated with some 16,000 TCR beta sequences at a 0.05 false discovery rate.

With V trimmed by 6 bases and J by 6 bases, 8 bases remained unmatched. The V gene's germline CDR1 is MNHNY and CDR2 SVGAGI (reference sequence). The CDR3 consists of 15 residues. V is TRBV6-6 and J is TRBJ1-6; 7 nucleotides line up with TRBD1. Sample: PBMCs. This sequence originates from a man aged 40-49 years in good health and CMV-seronegative. CDR3 region: CASSLRDRVNSPLHF. The CDR3 nucleotides are TGTGCCAGCAGCCTCCGTGACAGGGTTAATTCACCCCTCCACTTT.